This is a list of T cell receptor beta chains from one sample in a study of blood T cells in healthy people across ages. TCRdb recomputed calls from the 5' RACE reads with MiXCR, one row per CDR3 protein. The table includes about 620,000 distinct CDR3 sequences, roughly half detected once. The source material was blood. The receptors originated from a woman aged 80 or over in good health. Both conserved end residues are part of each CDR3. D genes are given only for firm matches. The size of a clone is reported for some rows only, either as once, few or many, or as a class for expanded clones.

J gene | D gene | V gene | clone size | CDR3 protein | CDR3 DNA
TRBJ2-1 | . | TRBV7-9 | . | CASSSGLTGRSYNEQFF | TGTGCCAGCAGCTCCGGTCTTACGGGGCGATCCTACAATGAGCAGTTCTTC
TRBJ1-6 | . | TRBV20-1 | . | CSAADSTLNSPLHF | TGCAGTGCGGCAGACAGTACCTTAAATTCACCCCTCCACTTT
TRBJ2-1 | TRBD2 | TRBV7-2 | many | CASSSLSGGRGEQFF | TGTGCCAGCAGCTCTCTCAGCGGGGGGAGAGGTGAGCAGTTCTTC
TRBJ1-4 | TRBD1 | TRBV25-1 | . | CASSDGGTSGQINEKLFF | TGTGCCAGCAGTGATGGGGGCACCTCGGGACAGATTAATGAAAAACTGTTTTTT
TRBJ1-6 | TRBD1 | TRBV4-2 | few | CASSDQGQVDSPLHF | TGTGCCAGCAGCGACCAAGGACAGGTCGATTCACCCCTCCACTTT
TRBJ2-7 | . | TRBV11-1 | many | CASSLQTTYSYEQYF | TGTGCCAGCAGCCTACAGACAACTTACTCCTACGAGCAGTACTTC
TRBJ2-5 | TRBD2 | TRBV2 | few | CASRRGQETQYF | TGTGCCAGCAGGCGGGGGCAAGAGACCCAGTACTTC
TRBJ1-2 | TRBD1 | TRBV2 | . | CASARTGGDDGYTF | TGTGCCAGCGCACGAACAGGGGGCGACGATGGCTACACCTTC
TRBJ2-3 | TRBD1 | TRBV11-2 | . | CASSTNRDDRGTDTQYF | TGTGCCAGCAGCACCAACAGGGACGACAGGGGAACAGATACGCAGTATTTT
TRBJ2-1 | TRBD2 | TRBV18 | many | CASSATSVNEQFF | TGTGCCAGCTCTGCGACTAGCGTGAATGAGCAGTTCTTC
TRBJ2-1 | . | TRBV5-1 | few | CASSVGGSDNEQFF | TGCGCCAGCAGCGTGGGGGGTAGCGACAATGAGCAGTTCTTC
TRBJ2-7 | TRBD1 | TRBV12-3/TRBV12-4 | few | CASSSGTGGPSTYEQYF | TGTGCCAGCAGTTCGGGGACAGGGGGCCCATCCACCTACGAGCAGTACTTC
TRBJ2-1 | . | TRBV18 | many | CASSPFTRSYNEQFF | TGTGCCAGCTCACCATTTACTCGGTCCTACAATGAGCAGTTCTTC
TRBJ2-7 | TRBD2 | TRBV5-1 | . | CASSLTSGSIDEQYF | TGCGCCAGCAGCTTGACTAGCGGGAGTATCGACGAGCAGTACTTC
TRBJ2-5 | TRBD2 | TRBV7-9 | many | CASSFFSGGYRTTQYF | TGTGCCAGCAGCTTCTTTAGCGGGGGTTACCGAACGACCCAGTACTTC
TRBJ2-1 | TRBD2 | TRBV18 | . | CASSPMAGGVEQFF | TGTGCCAGCTCACCTATGGCGGGAGGGGTTGAGCAGTTCTTC
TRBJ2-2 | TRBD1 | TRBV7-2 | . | CASSLGDRVTGELFF | TGTGCCAGCAGCTTAGGGGACAGGGTAACCGGGGAGCTGTTTTTT
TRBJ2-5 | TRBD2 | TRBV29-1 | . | CSVRGGDRSQETQYF | TGCAGCGTCCGGGGGGGGGATAGATCCCAAGAGACCCAGTACTTC
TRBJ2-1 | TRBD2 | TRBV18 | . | CASSPSGTSGGKQFF | TGTGCCAGCTCACCCTCCGGGACTAGCGGGGGGAAGCAGTTCTTC
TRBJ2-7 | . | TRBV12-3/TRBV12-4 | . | CARSLGPYNEQYF | TGTGCCCGCAGTTTAGGGCCCTACAATGAGCAGTACTTC
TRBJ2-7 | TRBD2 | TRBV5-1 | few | CASSLSAGAVNEQYF | TGCGCCAGCAGCTTGTCAGCGGGAGCAGTCAATGAGCAGTACTTC
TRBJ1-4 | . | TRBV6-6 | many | CASWGEGEKLFF | TGTGCCAGCTGGGGAGAGGGTGAAAAACTGTTTTTT
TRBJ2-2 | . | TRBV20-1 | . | CSAREGTLTGELFF | TGCAGTGCTAGAGAGGGGACACTCACCGGGGAGCTGTTTTTT
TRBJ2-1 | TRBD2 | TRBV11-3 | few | CASSSPGLAGTNEQFF | TGTGCCAGCAGCTCACCGGGACTAGCGGGAACAAATGAGCAGTTCTTC
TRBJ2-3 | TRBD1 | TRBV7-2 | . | CASSLLATGSTDTQYF | TGTGCCAGCAGCTTACTCGCGACAGGGAGCACAGATACGCAGTATTTT
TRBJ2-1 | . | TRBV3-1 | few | CASSQDLNKDNEQFF | TGTGCCAGCAGCCAAGATCTTAATAAAGACAATGAGCAGTTCTTC